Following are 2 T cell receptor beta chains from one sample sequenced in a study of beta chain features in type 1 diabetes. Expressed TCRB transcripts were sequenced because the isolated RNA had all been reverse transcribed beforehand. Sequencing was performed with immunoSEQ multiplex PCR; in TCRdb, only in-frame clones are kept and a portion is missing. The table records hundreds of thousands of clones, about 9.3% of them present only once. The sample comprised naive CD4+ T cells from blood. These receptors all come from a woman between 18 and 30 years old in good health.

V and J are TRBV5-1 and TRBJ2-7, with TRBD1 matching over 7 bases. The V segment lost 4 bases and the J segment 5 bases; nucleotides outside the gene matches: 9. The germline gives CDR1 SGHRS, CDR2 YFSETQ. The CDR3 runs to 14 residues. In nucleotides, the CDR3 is TGCGCCAGCAGCCCGGTCCCGCAGGGGGACGAGCAGTACTTC. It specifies CASSPVPQGDEQYF.

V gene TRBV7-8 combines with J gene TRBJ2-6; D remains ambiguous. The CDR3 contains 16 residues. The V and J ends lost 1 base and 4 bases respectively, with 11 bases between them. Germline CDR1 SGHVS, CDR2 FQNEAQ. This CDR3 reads CASSLDPSTGANVLTF. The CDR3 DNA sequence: TGTGCCAGCAGCTTAGACCCTAGTACCGGGGCCAACGTCCTGACTTTC.